One and the same sample provided the 2 T cell receptor beta chains below, sequenced in a study of T cell responses to AZD1222 COVID-19 vaccine. Produced via immunoSEQ multiplex PCR; TCRdb's table is partial and in-frame only. Of 120,000 or so clones listed, under 95% are singletons. Sequences were derived from peripheral blood, sampled 28 days after the second AZD1222 dose. These TCRs come from an adult who received the AZD1222 COVID-19 vaccine.

This sequence joins TRBV7-9 and TRBJ2-1; D not resolved. The V gene's germline CDR1 is SEHNR and CDR2 FQNEAQ (reference sequence). Trimming left V 2 bases short and J 8 bases short, with 13 bases between. The CDR3 is 14 amino acids. CDR3 bases: TGTGCCAGCAGCTTAAGTTTAGCCCCGGATGAGCAGTTCTTC. Translation gives CASSLSLAPDEQFF.

This clone was observed once. The V gene is TRBV5-6, the J gene TRBJ1-2, with TRBD1 matching over 9 bases. The trim removed 5 bases at V and 10 bases at J, leaving 3 bases unmatched. The CDR3 spans 11 residues. Germline CDR1 reads SGHDT; CDR2 reads YYEEEE. The CDR3: CASRGQGDYTF. CDR3 DNA: TGTGCCAGCAGGGGACAGGGTGACTACACCTTC.